These T cell receptor beta chains were read from a single sample in a study of shared clonotypes between healthy human individuals. The method was immunoSEQ multiplex PCR; TCRdb's version includes in-frame clones alone and lacks a portion of them. The sample includes about 2.2 million clones, around 95% of them seen just once. The specimen sequenced was naive CD8+ T cells from PBMCs. The origin of the receptors is a man aged 18 to 30 in good health. Some clones in this sample may be carry-over from other donors' samples. CDR3s include the opening cysteine and the closing phenylalanine or tryptophan. D genes are given only for firm matches. The listing skips clone size in some rows; elsewhere it reads once, few, many or a size class.

clone_size j_call d_call v_call cdr3_nt cdr3_aa
. TRBJ2-7 TRBD1 TRBV6-5 TGTGCCAGCAGTTACGGGGACAGGGTTTACGAGCAGTACTTC CASSYGDRVYEQYF
. TRBJ2-1 TRBD1 TRBV9 TGTGCCAGCACCAGTAGGGACAGGGGGTCCAATGGTGAGCAGTTCTTC CASTSRDRGSNGEQFF
. TRBJ2-7 . TRBV5-1 TGCGCCAGCAGCCCAGGCGGACAGGGGGCGATCGGACTAGCGGGAAAATACGAGCAGTACTTC CASSPGGQGAIGLAGKYEQYF
. TRBJ2-7 . TRBV9 TGTGCCAGCAGCGCGACGACGGGGACGGTCGAGCAGTACTTC CASSATTGTVEQYF
. TRBJ2-2 . TRBV5-6 TGTGCCAGCAGCTTGTACTCCTCGTCGGGCACCGGGGAGCTGTTTTTT CASSLYSSSGTGELFF
few TRBJ2-7 . TRBV7-3 TGTGCCAGCAGCTTAGGAGGGGGAACCAACGAGCAGTACTTC CASSLGGGTNEQYF
. TRBJ1-1 TRBD1 TRBV7-8 TGTGCCAGCAGCCCAGGGACAGGAGGGGGGTGGACTGAAGCTTTCTTT CASSPGTGGGWTEAFF
. TRBJ1-1 . TRBV7-6 TGTGCCAGCAGCCTAAGGACTAGGGCTGAAGCTTTCTTT CASSLRTRAEAFF
few TRBJ1-1 . TRBV5-4 TGTGCCAGCAGCTTGGTTGGGGGATCCACTGAAGCTTTCTTT CASSLVGGSTEAFF
. TRBJ2-1 TRBD2 TRBV27 TGTGCCAGCAGTCACCTACCGGGGGGCAATGAGCAGTTCTTC CASSHLPGGNEQFF
. TRBJ2-7 TRBD2 TRBV13 TGTGCCAGCAGCTTAAGTAGCGGGAGCTCCTACGAGCAGTACTTC CASSLSSGSSYEQYF
. TRBJ1-1 . TRBV28 TGTGCCAGCAGTTTAGCAGCGAACACTGAAGCTTTCTTT CASSLAANTEAFF
. TRBJ1-2 TRBD1 TRBV5-6 TGTGCCAGCAGCGCCTCGGGACAGCACTATGGCTACACCTTC CASSASGQHYGYTF
many TRBJ1-5 . TRBV2 TGTGCCAGCAGTTCGGGCACGGGCGGTTATCAGCCCCAGCATTTT CASSSGTGGYQPQHF
. TRBJ2-7 . TRBV27 TGTGCCAGCAGTTTATCGAGAGGGGGTCGAGTGGAGCAGTACTTC CASSLSRGGRVEQYF
once TRBJ2-5 TRBD1 TRBV9 TGTGCCAGCAGCGGGGGACAGGGAACTGAGACCCAGTACTTC CASSGGQGTETQYF
. TRBJ2-7 TRBD2 TRBV2 TGTGCCGGGTCCGGCGGGAGGCCCTACGAGCAGTACTTC CAGSGGRPYEQYF
. TRBJ2-7 . TRBV27 TGTGCCAGCAGTTTCCGACAGGGACTCGACGAGCAGTACTTC CASSFRQGLDEQYF
. TRBJ2-7 . TRBV7-9 TGTGCCAGCAGCTCCCGAGGTCTAGCGAGCTCCTACGAGCAGTACTTC CASSSRGLASSYEQYF
. TRBJ2-7 TRBD1 TRBV7-9 TGTGCCAGCAGCTTACGGGACAGGGATTGGGAGCAGTACTTC CASSLRDRDWEQYF
once TRBJ1-2 TRBD1 TRBV19 TGTGCCAGTCGGGACAGGGGGCTCTATGGCTACACCTTC CASRDRGLYGYTF
. TRBJ2-7 . TRBV27 TGTGCCAGCAGTTTCGGTGGCTACGAGCAGTACTTC CASSFGGYEQYF
. TRBJ2-1 . TRBV7-5 TGTGCCAGAAGCTTAGGGAGGGCGGGTAATGAGCAGTTCTTC CARSLGRAGNEQFF
. TRBJ1-1 . TRBV6-5 TGTGCCAGCAGTTACGGCAGGGGTCTGAACACTGAAGCTTTCTTT CASSYGRGLNTEAFF
. TRBJ1-5 . TRBV28 TGTGCCAGCAGTTGGGGGTATAGCAATCAGCCCCAGCATTTT CASSWGYSNQPQHF
. TRBJ2-7 TRBD2 TRBV28 TGTGCCAGCAGGGAGGGGAGGGCCAACTACGAGCAGTACTTC CASREGRANYEQYF
few TRBJ1-1 . TRBV9 TGTGCCAGCAGCCCCCCCATGAACACTGAAGCTTTCTTT CASSPPMNTEAFF
. TRBJ1-4 TRBD1 TRBV28 TGTGCCAGCAGGATAACAGGGGGCCAGGCTGAAAAACTGTTTTTT CASRITGGQAEKLFF
. TRBJ2-7 TRBD1 TRBV10-3 TGTGCCATCAGTGAGTTCATGGAGGGGACAGGGGACTACGAGCAGTACTTC CAISEFMEGTGDYEQYF
. TRBJ1-5 TRBD1 TRBV27 TGTGCCAGCAGTTTATCGGGGGACAGTAGCAATCAGCCCCAGCATTTT CASSLSGDSSNQPQHF
. TRBJ1-2 TRBD1 TRBV10-3 TGTGCCATCAGTATAGGACAGGCCAACTATGGCTACACCTTC CAISIGQANYGYTF
few TRBJ2-7 . TRBV4-1 TGCGCCAGCAGCCTTGGGGCCCCTGGCTACGAGCAGTACTTC CASSLGAPGYEQYF
. TRBJ2-1 TRBD2 TRBV29-1 TGCAGCGTTGAGCCGGGACTAGCGTCTAGCTCCTACAATGAGCAGTTCTTC CSVEPGLASSSYNEQFF
. TRBJ2-7 . TRBV28 TGTGCCAGCACCCTGACCCGACAGGCCCTATCGTACTTC CASTLTRQALSYF
. TRBJ2-7 . TRBV11-3 TGTGCCAGCAGCGGAGGGACCTCCTACGAGCAGTACTTC CASSGGTSYEQYF
. TRBJ2-1 . TRBV2 TGTGCCAGCAGATCCAATGAGCAGTTCTTC CASRSNEQFF
. TRBJ2-1 . TRBV5-1 TGCGCCAGCAGTCCCGAAGGAAATGAGCAGTTCTTC CASSPEGNEQFF
. TRBJ1-1 . TRBV29-1 TGCAGCGTTGAGGCGGGTTTCATGAACACTGAAGCTTTCTTT CSVEAGFMNTEAFF
. TRBJ2-3 . TRBV12-5 TGTGCTAGTGGTTTGTCTAACCTAAGGGCGGGACGCCCAGATACGCAGTATTTT CASGLSNLRAGRPDTQYF
. TRBJ2-6 . TRBV4-2 TGTGCCAGCAGCCAAGAAGGGCCGCTCTACCCCTCTGGGGCCAACGTCCTGACTTTC CASSQEGPLYPSGANVLTF
. TRBJ2-1 . TRBV5-1 TGCGCCAGCAGCTGGGTATCCCGGATAGAGGAGAATGAGCAGTTCTTC CASSWVSRIEENEQFF
. TRBJ2-1 TRBD2 TRBV5-1 TGCGCCAGCAGCCCCGGACTAGCGGCCTACAATGAGCAGTTCTTC CASSPGLAAYNEQFF
. TRBJ2-1 TRBD2 TRBV29-1 TGCAGCGTTGCTACAGCGGGAGGGCCCTACAATGAGCAGTTCTTC CSVATAGGPYNEQFF
. TRBJ1-1 . TRBV27 TGTGCCAGCAGTTTAATGGCAGGGTTGAACACTGAAGCTTTCTTT CASSLMAGLNTEAFF
. TRBJ1-2 . TRBV5-6 TGTGCCAGCAGCTTGGCGGATTCCTATGGCTACACCTTC CASSLADSYGYTF
. TRBJ2-7 TRBD1 TRBV5-1 TGCGCCAGCAGCTCCCCAGACAGGGGAGAGTGGGAGCAGTACTTC CASSSPDRGEWEQYF
. TRBJ1-1 . TRBV29-1 TGCAGCGTCCTCCCCGGGGGGACTGAAGCTTTCTTT CSVLPGGTEAFF
. TRBJ2-5 TRBD2 TRBV27 TGTGCCAGCAGTTCCGGGACTAGCGGGACAGAGACCCAGTACTTC CASSSGTSGTETQYF
. TRBJ2-5 . TRBV6-5 TGTGCCAGCAGAGAGGTCCCTGAGCAAGAGACCCAGTACTTC CASREVPEQETQYF
. TRBJ2-7 . TRBV19 TGTGCCAGTAGTATGGTACCGGACATCCAGGACGAGCAGTACTTC CASSMVPDIQDEQYF
. TRBJ2-5 . TRBV7-9 TGTGCCAGCAGACAGCAACTCTTTCAAGAGACCCAGTACTTC CASRQQLFQETQYF
. TRBJ2-1 . TRBV5-6 TGTGCCAGCAGCTTCCAGACTGGGAGCTCCTACAATGAGCAGTTCTTC CASSFQTGSSYNEQFF
once TRBJ2-1 TRBD1 TRBV27 TGTGCCAGCAAGGGGCGACGACAGGGGACCTACAATGAGCAGTTCTTC CASKGRRQGTYNEQFF
. TRBJ2-1 . TRBV5-1 TGCGCCAGCAGCTCGGACGCAAACTCCTACAATGAGCAGTTCTTC CASSSDANSYNEQFF
. TRBJ2-5 . TRBV5-1 TGCGCCAGCAGCTTGTGGACAGCGGGGACCTCCCAAGAGACCCAGTACTTC CASSLWTAGTSQETQYF